This T cell receptor (beta chain) emerged from a study of blood T cells in healthy people across ages. Germline V gene data show CDR1 as SGHDN and CDR2 as FVKESK. V gave up 2 bases and J gave up 4 bases, with 8 bases separating them. This CDR3 region has 13 residues. Next came a second PCR, run for about 7 to 11 cycles, which used a sample-barcoded 5' primer along with a J-beta primer mix. TCRdb re-derived calls from the 5' RACE reads in MiXCR, one entry per CDR3 protein. The sample carries about 1,800,000 distinct CDR3 sequences, 28% recorded once. In its sample, this clonotype was seen a few times. Its antigen is not identified. Study-wide results and limits: The donors' CMV status was not determined, possibly confounding changes in expanded clonotypes.

The receptor was derived from a woman aged 25 to 39 in good health. What was sequenced was blood. The chain joins TRBV14 to TRBJ2-5; D gene unclear. The CDR3 protein is CASSQNFAETQYF. DNA for the CDR3: TGTGCCAGCAGCCAAAACTTCGCAGAGACCCAGTACTTC.